These T cell receptor beta chains were read from a single sample in a study of blood T cells in healthy people across ages. TCRdb reprocessed the 5' RACE reads with MiXCR, giving one entry per CDR3 protein. The table records about 1.7 million distinct CDR3 sequences, under 30% of them present only once. Sample: blood. Receptors were obtained from a woman aged 25 to 39 in good health. The CDR3 runs from the conserved cysteine through the conserved F or W. Fields, in order: V gene, CDR3 length, CDR3 protein.

TRBV4-3 15 CASSQDASGTDTQYF
TRBV2 13 CASRDGIGDTQYF
TRBV11-2 15 CASSLSGGRVETQYF
TRBV19 15 CASSSRGRAYTEAFF
TRBV6-5 17 CASSLDTASSGANVLTF
TRBV5-1 15 CASSPRPSRDVEQFF
TRBV6-2/TRBV6-3 14 CASSWTGKSEAQYF
TRBV12-3/TRBV12-4 15 CASSFTGQPTYEQYF
TRBV15 15 CATSRDPGEQDTQYF
TRBV7-2 21 CASLGGTAEGLAGSSSYEQYF
TRBV27 14 CASRPDGGRPEAFF
TRBV12-3/TRBV12-4 12 CASSRTSNTQYF
TRBV7-2 16 CASSFFGGLVKNIQYF
TRBV4-1 15 CASSPSTGLISPLHF
TRBV7-9 12 CASSWVVETQYF
TRBV6-1 16 CASSGDRGRGNQPQHF
TRBV7-2 15 CASSFFLAAQETQYF
TRBV15 15 CATSRDQGSSYEQHF
TRBV14 15 CASSPGGRRSYEQYF
TRBV6-5 15 CASSPVAGGNYGYTF
TRBV20-1 12 CSARDWSTEAFF
TRBV4-2 15 CASSQLLAGEKTQFF
TRBV9 15 CASARGTDLNTEAFF
TRBV6-6 13 CASSKGRLETQYF
TRBV6-5 15 CASSALTAQGVGQYF
TRBV7-2 16 CASSHPGTSGANIQYF
TRBV7-2 13 CASSLGTRDTQYF
TRBV15 17 CATSRGRGPSSYNEQFF
TRBV5-6 14 CASSYSLGYTEAFF
TRBV4-1 17 CASSQDTHGGTTDTQYF
TRBV2 14 CASSASTGKNIQYF
TRBV28 16 CASSSWTSGTWDAQYF